This record covers a single T cell receptor (beta chain). These data originate in a study of T and B cells in COVID-19 patients. Study context: COVID-19 patients gave peripheral blood either during active infection or after recovery. About 90% of the roughly 20 active-infection patients had comorbidities associated with unfavorable COVID-19 outcome.

Blood genomic DNA input for TRB amplification was about 250-500 ng. TRB rearrangements were amplified by multiplex PCR with BIOMED2 TRB-A/B primers. Each CDR3 protein gets one entry after TCRdb re-called the multiplex PCR reads with MiXCR. The top ten hold about 2.2% of the sample, which has tens of thousands of distinct CDR3 sequences, approximately 29% seen once. V was cut by 6 bases and J by 11 bases, with 14 bases left in between. CDR3 length: 12 residues. CDR1 is MNHEY and CDR2 is SVGAGI in the germline V gene. The receptor comes from a human donor who had recovered from COVID-19. The sample consisted of blood. This chain joins TRBV6-5 and TRBJ2-1; TRBD2 is a possible D gene (6 bases). This chain's CDR3 is CASSSSGGQQFF. The CDR3 DNA follows: TGTGCCAGCAGCTCCTCCGGGGGACAGCAGTTCTTC.